One sample yielded the 18 T cell receptor beta chains listed below, sequenced in a study of shared clonotypes between healthy human individuals. CD45RO-negative, CCR7-selected cells formed the naive CD8 fraction, which excluded terminally differentiated effector memory CD45RA+ cells. Data came from immunoSEQ multiplex PCR; TCRdb stores just in-frame clones and leaves some out. The sample holds about 2 million clones, over 85% seen once. The material sequenced was naive CD8+ T cells sorted from blood. Every receptor here comes from a man aged 18 to 29 in good health.

J is TRBJ1-1 and V is TRBV2; 9 bases are shared with TRBD1. Trimming at V came to 3 bases and at J to 6 bases, leaving 8 bases not matched to a gene. Germline CDR1 and CDR2: SNHLY and FYNNEI. CDR3 size: 15 residues. The CDR3 DNA sequence: TGTGCCAGCAGTGATACAGGGGGCGCGGGGTCTGAAGCTTTCTTT. Translated: CASSDTGGAGSEAFF.

V usage is TRBV7-9 and J usage is TRBJ1-4; possibly TRBD1 for D (5 bases). The CDR3 loop spans 19 amino acids. V was clipped by 2 bases and J by 7 bases, with 26 bases between them. Germline loops: CDR1 SEHNR, CDR2 FQNEAQ (reference sequence). CDR3 amino acids: CASSLPTTGPSSFVEKLFF. The CDR3 nucleotides are TGTGCCAGCAGCTTACCAACAACGGGACCTTCTTCCTTTGTTGAAAAACTGTTTTTT.

The DNA of the CDR3 is TGCGCCAGCAGCCCTCCTGGGACTAGCGGGGGCCGGGTCACATACGAGCAGTACTTC. Translating gives CASSPPGTSGGRVTYEQYF. The V call is TRBV5-1, the J call TRBJ2-7, with 14 bases fitting TRBD2. V lost 4 bases and J lost 4; bases outside the gene matches: 16. Germline lookup yields CDR1 SGHRS and CDR2 YFSETQ. The CDR3 runs 19 residues.

The rearrangement uses TRBV5-4 and TRBJ2-7; D assignment may be TRBD1 or TRBD2 (5 bases each). Trimming cost V 4 bases and J 6 bases, with 14 bases left between them. CDR3 length: 13 residues. Per germline, CDR1 SGHNT and CDR2 YYREEE (reference sequence). For the CDR3, the DNA is TGTGCCAGCAGCCCCCTTGAGGGGAGCGAGCAGTACTTC. Translation gives CASSPLEGSEQYF.

This chain joins TRBV7-3 and TRBJ1-1; D is ambiguous. Trimming removed 6 bases from V and 3 bases from J, with 14 bases in between. The CDR3 runs to 14 residues. The germline V gene encodes CDR1 SGHTA and CDR2 FQGTGA. The CDR3 DNA is TGTGCCAGCAGGTCTCTGAAGGGTGACACTGAAGCTTTCTTT. Its protein product is CASRSLKGDTEAFF.

The chain is built from TRBV29-1 and TRBJ2-7; 9 nucleotides align to TRBD2. This CDR3 spans 15 amino acids. Germline CDR1 reads SQVTM; CDR2 reads ANQGSEA. V shed 3 bases, J shed 7 bases, and the junction held 13 bases outside the gene matches. The CDR3 bases are TGCAGCGTTGAGACTGGGCTAGCGGGACTGGGAGAGCAGTACTTC. Translating gives CSVETGLAGLGEQYF.

This sequence joins TRBV12-5 and TRBJ2-5, with D possibly being TRBD2 (6 bases). Trimming pared 7 bases from V and 2 bases from J, leaving 26 bases between. The CDR3 extends over 18 amino acids. Germline loops: CDR1 LGHNT, CDR2 FRNRAP. CDR3 residues: CASASGEVWGGFQETQYF. The CDR3 DNA reads as TGTGCTAGTGCTTCCGGGGAGGTTTGGGGCGGGTTTCAAGAGACCCAGTACTTC. Combining the CDR3 with reference TRBV12-5 and TRBJ2-5 gives the whole variable domain DARVTQTPRHKVTEMGQEVTMRCQPILGHNTVFWYRQTMMQGLELLAYFRNRAPLDDSGMPKDRFSAEMPDATLATLKIQPSEPRDSAVYFCASASGEVWGGFQETQYFGPGTRLLVL.

The CDR3 DNA follows: TGTGCCAGTAGTATAACAGCATCCTACGAGCAGTACTTC. The encoded protein is CASSITASYEQYF. The rearrangement links TRBV19 to TRBJ2-7; no definite D call. The CDR3 sequence is 13 residues long. Trimming shortened V by 2 bases and J by 1 base, and 6 bases separated the two germline ends. Germline values: CDR1 LNHDA, CDR2 SQIVND (reference sequence). The full variable domain, rest sourced from reference TRBV19 and TRBJ2-7, is DGGITQSPKYLFRKEGQNVTLSCEQNLNHDAMYWYRQDPGQGLRLIYYSQIVNDFQKGDIAEGYSVSREKKESFPLTVTSAQKNPTAFYLCASSITASYEQYFGPGTRLTVT.

This chain uses TRBV29-1 with TRBJ1-2; TRBD1 is a possible D gene (5 bases). Germline-derived CDR1 and CDR2 are SQVTM and ANQGSEA. This CDR3 spans 12 amino acids. V was trimmed by 0 bases and J by 7 bases, leaving 9 bases between them. Here the CDR3 reads CSVEEQGAGYTF. CDR3 sequence (DNA): TGCAGCGTTGAAGAGCAGGGCGCTGGCTACACCTTC.

The chain carries TRBV5-4 and TRBJ1-4, with D unclear. Per germline, CDR1 SGHNT and CDR2 YYREEE (reference sequence). Trimming removed 0 bases from V and 8 bases from J, with 11 bases in between. CDR3 length: 14 amino acids. The CDR3 nucleotides read TGTGCCAGCAGCTTGGCCGAGGGTAGAGAAAAACTGTTTTTT. This codes for CASSLAEGREKLFF.

The chain combines TRBV6-5 with TRBJ2-7; D unclear. CDR1 is MNHEY, CDR2 SVGAGI, per germline. There are 14 residues in the CDR3. V lost 5 bases to trimming and J lost 3 bases, with 14 bases between them. As DNA, the CDR3 is TGTGCCAGCAGTCCGGTGCGGCTGGACTACGAGCAGTACTTC. The encoded protein is CASSPVRLDYEQYF.

V and J are TRBV10-3 and TRBJ2-7, with D uncertain. Germline loops: CDR1 ENHRY, CDR2 SYGVKD. The V end lost 10 bases, the J end lost 6 bases, and 13 bases lay between the germline ends. The CDR3 is 11 amino acids. The CDR3 reads CATWGKGEQYF. In nucleotides, the CDR3 is TGTGCCACTTGGGGTAAGGGCGAGCAGTACTTC.

V gene TRBV6-5 combines with J gene TRBJ2-5; D unclear. The CDR3 totals 14 residues. The V and J ends lost 5 bases and 2 bases respectively, with 12 bases between them. CDR1 is MNHEY, CDR2 SVGAGI, per germline. The CDR3 reads CASSPGRSQETQYF. In DNA, the CDR3 is TGTGCCAGCAGTCCCGGCAGGTCTCAAGAGACCCAGTACTTC.

J is TRBJ2-7 and V is TRBV4-3; 7 bases agree with TRBD1. This CDR3 contains 14 residues. Germline CDR1 is LGHNA and CDR2 is YSLEER. With V trimmed by 1 base and J by 4 bases, 4 bases remained unmatched. The CDR3 loop reads CASSQGETGYEQYF. In DNA, the CDR3 is TGCGCCAGCAGCCAAGGAGAGACAGGGTACGAGCAGTACTTC.

The chain combines TRBV11-2 with TRBJ2-7; 7 positions agree with TRBD1. Looked up from germline, CDR1 is SGHAT and CDR2 is FQNNGV. After removal of 6 bases from V and 2 bases from J, the junction contained 10 bases not matched to a gene. CDR3 length: 15 residues. The CDR3 bases are TGTGCCAGCAGGGAAACGGGACAGCATACCTACGAGCAGTACTTC. This sequence encodes CASRETGQHTYEQYF.

V and J are TRBV13 and TRBJ2-5; D is perhaps TRBD1 (6 bases). V lost 2 bases to trimming and J lost 3 bases, with 10 bases between them. The CDR3 runs 14 residues. CDR1 is PRHDT, CDR2 FYEKMQ, per germline (reference sequence). The CDR3 sequence is CASSLRSGEETQYF. For the CDR3, the DNA is TGTGCCAGCAGCTTACGCTCAGGGGAAGAGACCCAGTACTTC.

The chain joins TRBV7-8 to TRBJ2-3, with D maybe TRBD2 (5 bases). V dropped 8 bases and J dropped 0 bases, with 18 bases sitting between them. The germline gives CDR1 SGHVS, CDR2 FQNEAQ. This CDR3 contains 16 residues. This CDR3 is CASHISERLSTDTQYF. The CDR3 DNA reads as TGTGCCAGCCATATCTCGGAGCGGCTCAGCACAGATACGCAGTATTTT.

The chain joins TRBV5-6 to TRBJ2-7; perhaps TRBD2 as D (5 bases). Between the trimmed V and J ends, which lost 1 base and 3 bases, there was a span of 8 bases. Germline values: CDR1 SGHDT, CDR2 YYEEEE. The CDR3 consists of 13 residues. CDR3 region: CASSLSEGYEQYF. The DNA for the CDR3 is TGTGCCAGCAGCTTGTCCGAGGGCTACGAGCAGTACTTC.